Reported below is one T cell receptor (beta chain). Its target is unknown. The sample is drawn from a study of T cell responses to AZD1222 COVID-19 vaccine. The overall study: Second doses at about 4 or about 12 weeks were pooled.

TCRdb's table, derived via immunoSEQ multiplex PCR, lists solely in-frame clones and lacks some. Of 89,000 or so clones in the sample, approximately 89% were seen once. Study-wide results and limits: Spike as a whole was targeted by vaccine-associated CD4 TCRs, dominant at 160-218 and 743-854.

Per germline, CDR1 SGHTA and CDR2 FQGNSA. This CDR3 contains 13 residues. Losses at the gene ends were 5 bases for V and 5 bases for J; bases not matched to a gene: 3. The chain is built from TRBV7-2 and TRBJ2-3; 8 nucleotides match TRBD1. The sequence was obtained from an adult in good health. The input for sequencing was peripheral blood, taken on day 0 of AZD1222 vaccination. CDR3 coding DNA: TGTGCCAGCAGCAAAGGACAGGGAGATACGCAGTATTTT. Translation: CASSKGQGDTQYF.